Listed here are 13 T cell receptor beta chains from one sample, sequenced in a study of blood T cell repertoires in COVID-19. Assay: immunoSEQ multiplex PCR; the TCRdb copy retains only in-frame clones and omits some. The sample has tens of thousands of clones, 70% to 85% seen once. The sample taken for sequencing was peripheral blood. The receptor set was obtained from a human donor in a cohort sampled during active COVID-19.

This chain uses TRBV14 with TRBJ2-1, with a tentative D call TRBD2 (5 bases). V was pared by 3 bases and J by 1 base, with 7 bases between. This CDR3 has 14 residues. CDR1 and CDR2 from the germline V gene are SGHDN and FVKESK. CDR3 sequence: CASSQWESYNEQFF. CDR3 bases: TGTGCCAGCAGCCAGTGGGAGTCCTACAATGAGCAGTTCTTC.

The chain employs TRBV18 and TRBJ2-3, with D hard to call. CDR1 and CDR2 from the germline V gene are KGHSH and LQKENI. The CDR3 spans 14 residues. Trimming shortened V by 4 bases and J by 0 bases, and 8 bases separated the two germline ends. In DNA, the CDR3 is TGTGCCAGCTCACAAGAGGTCAGCACAGATACGCAGTATTTT. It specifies CASSQEVSTDTQYF.

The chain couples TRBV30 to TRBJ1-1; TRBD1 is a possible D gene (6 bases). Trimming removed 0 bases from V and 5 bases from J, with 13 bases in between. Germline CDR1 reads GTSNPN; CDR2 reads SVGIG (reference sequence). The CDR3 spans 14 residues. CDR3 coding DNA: TGTGCCTGGAGTGTGGGAGGGGGAAGGACTGAAGCTTTCTTT. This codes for CAWSVGGGRTEAFF.

The CDR3: CATSRGRAEGDEQYF. In DNA, the CDR3 is TGTGCCACCAGCAGAGGCCGAGCGGAAGGAGACGAGCAGTACTTC. J is TRBJ2-7 and V is TRBV15; a weak D match, TRBD2 (5 bases). The CDR3 consists of 15 residues. The germline V gene has CDR1 LNHNV and CDR2 YYDKDF (reference sequence). The ends were cut back, 1 base at V and 5 bases at J, with 15 bases in the middle. The variable domain in full, completed from reference TRBV15 and TRBJ2-7, reads DAMVIQNPRYQVTQFGKPVTLSCSQTLNHNVMYWYQQKSSQAPKLLFHYYDKDFNNEADTPDNFQSRRPNTSFCFLDIRSPGLGDTAMYLCATSRGRAEGDEQYFGPGTRLTVT.

The DNA for the CDR3 is TGTGCCAGCAGCAGGACTAGCGGGGGCGGAGGCACAGATACGCAGTATTTT. This translates into CASSRTSGGGGTDTQYF. The V call is TRBV3-1 (or the pseudogene TRBV3-2), the J call TRBJ2-3; 13 nucleotides match TRBD2. V lost 5 bases, J lost 1 base, and 6 bases stayed unmatched. Germline V gene data show CDR1 as LGHDT and CDR2 as YNNKEL (reference sequence). There are 17 residues in the CDR3.

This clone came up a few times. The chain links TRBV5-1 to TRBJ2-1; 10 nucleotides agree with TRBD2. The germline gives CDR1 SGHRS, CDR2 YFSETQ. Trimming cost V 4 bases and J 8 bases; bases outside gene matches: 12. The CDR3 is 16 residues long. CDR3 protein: CASSPWTSGSSDEQFF. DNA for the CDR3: TGCGCCAGCAGCCCGTGGACTAGCGGATCTTCGGATGAGCAGTTCTTC.

The CDR3, as DNA: TGTGCCAGCAGCTTACGACTAGCGCCGAACACCGGGGAGCTGTTTTTT. This translates into CASSLRLAPNTGELFF. The gene calls are TRBV11-2 and TRBJ2-2, with 8 positions matching TRBD2. Germline V gene sequence: CDR1 SGHAT, CDR2 FQNNGV. V shed 2 bases, J shed 0 bases, and the junction held 2 bases outside the gene matches. CDR3 size: 16 residues. The full variable domain, with the rest looked up from reference TRBV11-2 and TRBJ2-2, is EAGVAQSPRYKIIEKRQSVAFWCNPISGHATLYWYQQILGQGPKLLIQFQNNGVVDDSQLPKDRFSAERLKGVDSTLKIQPAKLEDSAVYLCASSLRLAPNTGELFFGEGSRLTVL.

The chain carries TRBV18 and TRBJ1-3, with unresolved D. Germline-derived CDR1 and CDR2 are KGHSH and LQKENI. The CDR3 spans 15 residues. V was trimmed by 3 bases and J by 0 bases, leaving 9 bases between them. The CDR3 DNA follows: TGTGCCAGCTCACCGCAGACGGGCTCTGGAAACACCATATATTTT. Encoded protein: CASSPQTGSGNTIYF.

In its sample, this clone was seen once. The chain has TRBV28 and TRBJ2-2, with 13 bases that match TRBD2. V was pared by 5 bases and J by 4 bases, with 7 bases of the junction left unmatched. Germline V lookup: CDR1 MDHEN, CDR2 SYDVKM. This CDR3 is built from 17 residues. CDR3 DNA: TGTGCCAGCAGTCCTTGGGGGACTAGCGGGACCACCGGGGAGCTGTTTTTT. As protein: CASSPWGTSGTTGELFF.

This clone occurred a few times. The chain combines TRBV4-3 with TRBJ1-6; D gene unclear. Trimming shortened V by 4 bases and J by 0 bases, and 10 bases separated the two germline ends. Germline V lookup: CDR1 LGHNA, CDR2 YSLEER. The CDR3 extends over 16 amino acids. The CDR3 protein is CASSPRGSSYNSPLHF. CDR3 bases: TGCGCCAGCAGCCCCCGCGGAAGCTCCTATAATTCACCCCTCCACTTT.

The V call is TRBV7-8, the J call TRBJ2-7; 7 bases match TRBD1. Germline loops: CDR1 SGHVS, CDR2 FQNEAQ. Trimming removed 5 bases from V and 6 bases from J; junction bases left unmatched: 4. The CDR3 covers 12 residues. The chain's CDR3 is CASSPTGSEQYF. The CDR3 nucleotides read TGTGCCAGCAGCCCGACAGGGAGCGAGCAGTACTTC.

The CDR3 loop reads CASSPPGTSLNEQFF. CDR3 bases: TGTGCCAGCAGCCCTCCCGGGACTAGCCTCAATGAGCAGTTCTTC. The genes are TRBV2 and TRBJ2-1, with 9 bases matching TRBD2. The junction had 9 bases not matched to a gene; V was cut back by 6 bases and J by 6 bases. The germline CDR1 and CDR2 sequences are SNHLY and FYNNEI. CDR3 length: 15 residues.

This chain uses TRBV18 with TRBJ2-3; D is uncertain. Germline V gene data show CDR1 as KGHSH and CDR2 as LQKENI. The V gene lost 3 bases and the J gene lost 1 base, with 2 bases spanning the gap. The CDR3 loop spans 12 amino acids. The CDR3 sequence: CASSPGTDTQYF. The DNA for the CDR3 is TGTGCCAGCTCACCCGGCACAGATACGCAGTATTTT.